The TCR beta chain under discussion was sequenced for a study of blood T cell repertoires in COVID-19. Across the whole study: COVID-19 samples collected from the United States, Italy and Spain covered acute and convalescent phases.

Participants were aged about 18 to 90 years, lived in 24 US areas, and enrolled virtually. CDR3 length: 15 residues. Unmatched junction bases numbered 5, after V lost 1 base and J lost 5 bases. Looked up from germline, CDR1 is KGHSY and CDR2 is FQNENV. Libraries were prepared by immunoSEQ multiplex PCR; TCRdb keeps only in-frame clonotypes and omits some of them. There are under 200,000 clones in the sample; more than 85% occur only once, and around 23% lies in the top ten. This rearrangement joins TRBV16 to TRBJ1-2; 9 bases align to TRBD1. This receptor was identified in a woman aged 40 to 49 in a cohort exposed to, infected with or recovered from COVID-19 (not recorded which). The specimen was PBMCs or T cells enriched from blood (not recorded which). CDR3 in DNA: TGTGCCAGCAGCCAATTGGTAGGACAGGGGTATGGCTACACCTTC. This codes for CASSQLVGQGYGYTF.